This T cell receptor beta chain was found in a study of shared clonotypes between healthy human individuals. Clones were read by immunoSEQ multiplex PCR, and TCRdb kept only the in-frame ones, dropping some. This table holds about 2 million clones, about 95% found once. This CDR3 comprises 14 residues. The germline gives CDR1 LNHNV, CDR2 YYDKDF (reference sequence). J was trimmed by 6 bases and V by 5 bases; bases with no gene match: 8. Positively selected for CCR7, the CD45RO-negative cells used as naive CD8 cells excluded terminally differentiated effector memory CD45RA+ cells. The chain combines TRBV15 with TRBJ2-5; 8 nucleotides match TRBD1. The sequencing input was naive CD8+ T cells sorted from blood. The sequence came from a young man in good health. In DNA form, the CDR3 reads TGTGCCACCAGCCCGGACAGGGTTTCGAAGACCCAGTACTTC. Its translation is CATSPDRVSKTQYF. Filled out from reference TRBV15 and TRBJ2-5, the complete variable domain reads DAMVIQNPRYQVTQFGKPVTLSCSQTLNHNVMYWYQQKSSQAPKLLFHYYDKDFNNEADTPDNFQSRRPNTSFCFLDIRSPGLGDTAMYLCATSPDRVSKTQYFGPGTRLLVL.